This T cell receptor (beta chain) is drawn from a study of T cells in Graves' hyperthyroidism and ophthalmopathy. Whole-study results and caveats: A model of 13 V-J features distinguished ophthalmopathy from stable hyperthyroidism.

Using RNA transcripts as the source, TCR beta CDR3 regions were amplified. With the HTBI primer set, the TCR CDR3 went through a first round of RT-PCR. TCRdb passed the multiplex PCR reads through MiXCR, listing each CDR3 protein once. The table has about 210,000 distinct CDR3 sequences, roughly 15% seen once; the top ten hold 50%. As to this clonotype: Its antigen remains unknown.

Hyperthyroidism had been newly diagnosed in patients aged 18 to 65, and its duration was under 2 months. V was shortened by 7 bases and J by 0 bases, with 16 bases between the two germline ends. There are 15 residues in the CDR3. CDR1 and CDR2 from the germline V gene are LNHNV and YYDKDF (reference sequence). V and J are TRBV15 and TRBJ2-7; D is unresolved. This clonotype was sampled from a man aged 50 or older with Graves' hyperthyroidism. The specimen sequenced was blood. The CDR3: CATNGFWGDSYEQYF. The CDR3 nucleotides are TGTGCCACCAACGGCTTCTGGGGTGACTCCTACGAGCAGTACTTC.